This TCR beta chain was observed in a study of T cell changes during pregnancy in multiple sclerosis (dated by TCRdb to about 2019). Describing the broader study: The study examined how the T cell repertoire changed over the course of pregnancy in women with multiple sclerosis.

To prepare the library, the immunoSEQ multiplex PCR assay was applied. Drawn from immuneACCESS, this table holds only the in-frame rearrangements with V and J called that TCRdb kept. Clones are partly lost; checked studies trace under half to an unresolved V gene and leave the rest unexplained. For this sample there are about 76,000 clones; 80% to 95% appear just once. The ten top clones hold around 3.5% of the sample. This clone was recorded only once. Its antigen specificity is not known. Qualities for individual bases were not recorded, and no much larger clone is one base off. The germline V gene supplies CDR1 MGHRA and CDR2 YSYEKL. The CDR3 contains 15 residues, cysteine and phenylalanine counted. Of all the DNA, just the CDR3 is kept, 45 bases in frame from base 1. Trimming costs V 5 bases and J 0 bases, and their ends lie 8 bases apart.

The sequencing here drew on peripheral blood, taken after pregnancy. The sequence joins TRBV4-1 to TRBJ2-6, with a tentative D gene TRBD1 over 5 matching bases. The clonotype originates from a female donor in good health, enrolled as a control in a pregnancy study. The sequence in DNA is TGCGCCAGCAGCAACCAGGGCTCTGGGGCCAACGTCCTGACTTTC. Translated, this gives CASSNQGSGANVLTF.